What follows are 15 T cell receptor beta chains derived from one specimen sequenced in a study of T cell changes during pregnancy in multiple sclerosis. TCRdb's table, derived via immunoSEQ multiplex PCR, lists solely in-frame clones and lacks some. The sample has 84,000 or so clones; over 90% are singletons. The material was peripheral blood, obtained in the third trimester of pregnancy. The receptors were sampled from a female donor with multiple sclerosis, enrolled in a pregnancy study.

The rearrangement links TRBV5-1 to TRBJ2-5; D possibly corresponds to TRBD1 (6 bases). This CDR3 is built from 14 residues. The germline CDR1 and CDR2 sequences are SGHRS and YFSETQ. V lost 2 bases, J lost 2 bases, and 10 bases lay in between. The CDR3 bases are TGCGCCAGCAGCTTCGAAGGGGGACAAGAGACCCAGTACTTC. Translation: CASSFEGGQETQYF.

The genes are TRBV27 and TRBJ1-2; TRBD1 matches 10 bases. The CDR3 extends over 18 amino acids. The junction had 18 bases not matched to a gene; V was cut back by 4 bases and J by 7 bases. CDR1 is MNHEY and CDR2 is SMNVEV in the germline V gene (reference sequence). In DNA, the CDR3 is TGTGCCAGCAGTTCATCCGCGTTTCCGGGACAGGGGTCCTCTGGCTACACCTTC. It codes for CASSSSAFPGQGSSGYTF.

J is TRBJ1-2 and V is TRBV5-1; D not resolved. Trimming left V 0 bases short and J 5 bases short, with 14 bases between. Germline CDR1 and CDR2: SGHRS and YFSETQ. This CDR3 comprises 15 residues. CDR3 in DNA: TGCGCCAGCAGCTTGGGAGGCGAGGTGTTATATGGCTACACCTTC. Encoded protein: CASSLGGEVLYGYTF.

V and J are TRBV10-3 and TRBJ2-5, with D tentatively TRBD1 (6 bases). The CDR3 is 15 residues long. Germline V lookup: CDR1 ENHRY, CDR2 SYGVKD. Trimming cost V 2 bases and J 2 bases, with 12 bases left between them. CDR3 sequence: CAISEATGLQETQYF. In DNA, the CDR3 is TGTGCCATCAGTGAGGCTACAGGGTTGCAAGAGACCCAGTACTTC.

The chain joins TRBV13 to TRBJ1-1, with D possibly being TRBD1 (5 bases). This CDR3 contains 14 residues. Trimming took 7 bases from V and 1 from J, leaving 13 bases between them. Germline V gene data show CDR1 as PRHDT and CDR2 as FYEKMQ (reference sequence). The CDR3, as DNA: TGTGCCAGCATCGAAGGCACAGGGAACACTGAAGCTTTCTTT. Its translation: CASIEGTGNTEAFF.

This rearrangement joins TRBV7-8 to TRBJ2-5; perhaps TRBD2 as D (5 bases). Germline CDR1 and CDR2: SGHVS and FQNEAQ. Trimming pared 3 bases from V and 6 bases from J, leaving 11 bases between. The CDR3 loop spans 13 amino acids. The CDR3 loop is CASSLRVDQTQYF. CDR3 coding DNA: TGTGCCAGCAGCTTGAGGGTTGATCAGACCCAGTACTTC.

The rearrangement joins TRBV19 to TRBJ1-6; no definite D call. CDR1 and CDR2 from the germline V gene are LNHDA and SQIVND (reference sequence). The CDR3 runs to 16 residues. Trimming removed 7 bases at V and 7 bases at J, with 20 bases between. CDR3 sequence (DNA): TGTGCCAGTATCGACACCCAAAGCCCTCTAAATTCACCCCTCCACTTT. The encoded protein is CASIDTQSPLNSPLHF.

V usage is TRBV2 and J usage is TRBJ2-1, with D perhaps TRBD1 (6 bases). The CDR3 contains 12 residues. V was shortened by 9 bases and J by 8 bases, with 14 bases between the two germline ends. Germline V gene lookup returns CDR1 SNHLY and CDR2 FYNNEI. The CDR3 bases are TGTGCCAGGATGACAGGTACCCATGAGCAGTTCTTC. Translated: CARMTGTHEQFF.

The chain links TRBV5-1 to TRBJ2-7, with 16 positions matching TRBD2. CDR3 length equals 17 residues. Germline trimming cut 4 bases from V and 6 bases from J; bases unmatched to any gene: 10. Germline CDR1 and CDR2: SGHRS and YFSETQ. The CDR3 DNA is TGCGCCAGCAGCACGGGGACTAGCGGGGGGGCCTCTAGCGAGCAGTACTTC. Its translation: CASSTGTSGGASSEQYF.

The rearrangement joins TRBV7-9 to TRBJ1-4; 7 bases are shared with TRBD1. This CDR3 has 15 residues. CDR1 and CDR2 from the germline V gene are SEHNR and FQNEAQ (reference sequence). V shed 5 bases and J 6 bases; nucleotides not matched to a gene: 9. The CDR3 nucleotides are TGTGCCAGCAGCCAGACACAGGGGATTGATGAAAAACTGTTTTTT. Translated, it gives CASSQTQGIDEKLFF.

This clone was seen once. The V call is TRBV19, the J call TRBJ1-5, with D possibly matching TRBD1 (5 bases). This CDR3 has 15 amino acids. The V gene's germline CDR1 is LNHDA and CDR2 SQIVND (reference sequence). The ends were cut back, 7 bases at V and 2 bases at J, with 15 bases in the middle. CDR3 amino acids: CASTMGSGGNQPQHF. Here the CDR3 DNA reads TGTGCCAGTACTATGGGGTCGGGGGGCAATCAGCCCCAGCATTTT.

The rearrangement uses TRBV4-1 and TRBJ1-2; 9 bases fit TRBD1. Trimming cost V 7 bases and J 4 bases; bases outside gene matches: 10. Germline lookup yields CDR1 MGHRA and CDR2 YSYEKL. CDR3 size: 15 residues. CDR3 sequence: CASTLRDRALYGYTF. The CDR3 region has the DNA TGCGCCAGCACCCTCCGGGACAGGGCTCTCTATGGCTACACCTTC.

V gene TRBV19 combines with J gene TRBJ1-4; the match to TRBD1 covers 8 bases. The germline CDR1 and CDR2 sequences are LNHDA and SQIVND (reference sequence). The V gene end was trimmed by 3 bases and the J gene end by 5 bases; junction bases not matched to a gene: 2. The CDR3 has 14 residues. The CDR3 loop is CASSMRTGNEKLFF. The CDR3 DNA reads as TGTGCCAGTAGTATGAGGACAGGGAATGAAAAACTGTTTTTT. Full variable domain (missing parts from reference TRBV19 and TRBJ1-4): DGGITQSPKYLFRKEGQNVTLSCEQNLNHDAMYWYRQDPGQGLRLIYYSQIVNDFQKGDIAEGYSVSREKKESFPLTVTSAQKNPTAFYLCASSMRTGNEKLFFGSGTQLSVL.

The gene calls are TRBV10-3 and TRBJ2-7; D is perhaps TRBD2 (5 bases). V was clipped by 7 bases and J by 3 bases, with 13 bases between them. In germline, CDR1 is ENHRY, CDR2 SYGVKD. The CDR3 length is 13 residues. CDR3 nucleotide sequence: TGTGCCATCAAGGAGGCCTCCAGCTACGAGCAGTACTTC. It translates to CAIKEASSYEQYF.

The chain joins TRBV30 to TRBJ2-1, with 14 bases that match TRBD2. This CDR3 contains 15 residues. The V and J ends lost 2 bases and 4 bases, in that order; junction bases with no gene match: 1. CDR1 and CDR2 (germline): GTSNPN, SVGIG (reference sequence). CDR3 amino acids: CAWSRLAGGYNEQFF. DNA for the CDR3: TGTGCCTGGAGTCGACTAGCGGGGGGGTACAATGAGCAGTTCTTC.